The rows below give T cell receptor beta chains drawn from one sample of a study of PD-L1 blockade in urothelial cancer. Here immunoSEQ multiplex PCR was the method, and the copy in TCRdb shows in-frame clones only, minus some. The sample lists about 52,000 clones; about 75% were seen once. The specimen was PBMCs, collected around atezolizumab (anti-PD-L1) treatment. Receptor source: a man in his 70s with urothelial cancer. Each CDR3 is given with its conserved first and last residue. The D gene is left open where the match is weak. Expanded clones are given a class, and other clones once, few, many or no size at all.

J gene | clone size | D gene | V gene | CDR3 DNA | CDR3 protein
TRBJ2-7 | - | TRBD1 | TRBV10-3 | TGTGCCACTGGGACAGCCTCCAGGGGGCAGTACTTC | CATGTASRGQYF
TRBJ1-1 | few | TRBD1 | TRBV6-5 | TGTGCCAGCAGTTGGCAGGGGGCGAACAGGGCGACTGAAGCTTTCTTT | CASSWQGANRATEAFF
TRBJ1-1 | - | - | TRBV7-3 | TGTGCCAGCAGCCCTGCGGTGAACACTGAAGCTTTCTTT | CASSPAVNTEAFF
TRBJ2-7 | - | TRBD2 | TRBV13 | TGTGCCAGCAGCCCTAGCGGGGGGGCTTTGCCCTACGAGCAGTACTTC | CASSPSGGALPYEQYF
TRBJ2-4 | - | - | TRBV19 | TGTGCCAGTAGTATACAGGGTTCCCTAACGTCTAGCATTCAGTACTTC | CASSIQGSLTSSIQYF
TRBJ2-3 | few | TRBD1 | TRBV11-2 | TGTGCCAGCAGCCTCACAGGGGGCGGGGATACGCAGTATTTT | CASSLTGGGDTQYF
TRBJ2-1 | - | - | TRBV2 | TGTGCCAGCAGAGAAACTCAAAACTCCTACAATGAGCAGTTCTTC | CASRETQNSYNEQFF
TRBJ2-1 | - | TRBD2 | TRBV14 | TGTGCCAGCAGCCACAGAGCGGGATCCGGGAATCGGTACAATGAGCAGTTCTTC | CASSHRAGSGNRYNEQFF
TRBJ2-5 | - | TRBD1 | TRBV28 | TGTGCCAGCAGTTACGGCAGGGGGCTTGAGACCCAGTACTTC | CASSYGRGLETQYF
TRBJ2-1 | few | TRBD2 | TRBV5-6 | TGTGCCAGCAGCTCCAGGTGGGGGGAGGGGCAGTTCTTC | CASSSRWGEGQFF
TRBJ2-3 | - | - | TRBV28 | TGTGCCAGCAGTTCGACAGGCAAGAGCACAGATACGCAGTATTTT | CASSSTGKSTDTQYF
TRBJ1-2 | once | - | TRBV5-1 | TGCGCCAGCAGCTTGGAGGGGGATGGCTACACCTTC | CASSLEGDGYTF
TRBJ1-1 | few | - | TRBV20-1 | TGCAGTGCTGCAGGGAAGACTGAAGCTTTCTTT | CSAAGKTEAFF
TRBJ2-1 | - | TRBD1 | TRBV9 | TGTGCCAGCAGCGTAGAAGGGACAGAGTACAATGAGCAGTTCTTC | CASSVEGTEYNEQFF
TRBJ2-5 | - | TRBD1 | TRBV30 | TGTGCCTGGAGACAACAGGGGGCGCGGGAGACCCAGTACTTC | CAWRQQGARETQYF
TRBJ2-7 | - | - | TRBV6-6 | TGTGCCAGCAGTTACTCGAGTGGGGGGTACGAGCAGTACTTC | CASSYSSGGYEQYF
TRBJ1-1 | - | - | TRBV11-2 | TGTGCCAGCAGCCACTGGGGGGGGGCTTTCTTT | CASSHWGGAFF
TRBJ1-3 | - | - | TRBV7-9 | TGTGCCAGCAGCTTAAGAGTTTATACGTTGGCGGACTCTGGAAACACCATATATTTT | CASSLRVYTLADSGNTIYF
TRBJ2-3 | - | - | TRBV11-3 | TGTGCCAGCAGCCCCGGAGGCGGGGCAGATACGCAGTATTTT | CASSPGGGADTQYF
TRBJ2-3 | - | - | TRBV28 | TGTGCCAGCAGCCCTCTCAGAACAGATACGCAGTATTTT | CASSPLRTDTQYF
TRBJ1-1 | - | TRBD1 | TRBV5-1 | TGCGCCAGCAGCGGGACAGGGGATAACACTGAAGCTTTCTTT | CASSGTGDNTEAFF
TRBJ1-2 | - | TRBD1 | TRBV6-5 | TGTGCCAGCAGTTACTCGTCAGGGGGGTATGGCTACACCTTC | CASSYSSGGYGYTF
TRBJ1-2 | - | TRBD1 | TRBV28 | TGTGCCAGCAGTTTGACAGGGACGGGGCAAGGAGGCTACACCTTC | CASSLTGTGQGGYTF
TRBJ2-2 | - | TRBD1 | TRBV19 | TGTGCCAGTAGACGACAGGGTGGGAGCACCGGGGAGCTGTTTTTT | CASRRQGGSTGELFF
TRBJ2-1 | - | TRBD2 | TRBV5-6 | TGTGCCAGCAGCTTGCCCGGGACTAGCTCCTACAATGAGCAGTTCTTC | CASSLPGTSSYNEQFF
TRBJ1-1 | - | - | TRBV29-1 | TGCAGCGTCCTGGGGGGGGCAGGGTCCGGGAAAAACACTGAAGCTTTCTTT | CSVLGGAGSGKNTEAFF
TRBJ2-1 | - | TRBD2 | TRBV5-1 | TGCGCCAGCAGCCCCCTAGCGGGAGGGCCGAATGAGCAGTTCTTC | CASSPLAGGPNEQFF
TRBJ2-1 | - | - | TRBV14 | TGTGCCAGCAGCCAAGAAGGAAGACTCAACAATGAGCAGTTCTTC | CASSQEGRLNNEQFF
TRBJ1-2 | - | TRBD1 | TRBV7-2 | TGTGCCAGCAGCCCACGACAGGGGTATGGCTACACCTTC | CASSPRQGYGYTF
TRBJ2-2 | - | TRBD2 | TRBV6-1 | TGTGCCAGCACCGGACTAGAGAACACCGGGGAGCTGTTTTTT | CASTGLENTGELFF
TRBJ2-1 | - | - | TRBV5-6 | TGTGCCAGCAGCTTGGGTCTCTATGAGCAGTTCTTC | CASSLGLYEQFF
TRBJ2-1 | few | TRBD1 | TRBV18 | TGTGCCAGCTCACCGGCCGAGACAGGGGAGCAGTTCTTC | CASSPAETGEQFF
TRBJ2-3 | once | TRBD1 | TRBV9 | TGTGCCAGCAGCCCTGGACAGGGAAGCACAGATACGCAGTATTTT | CASSPGQGSTDTQYF
TRBJ2-4 | - | TRBD2 | TRBV11-3 | TGTGCCAGCAGCCCGGGACTAGCGGTGGCCAAAAACATTCAGTACTTC | CASSPGLAVAKNIQYF
TRBJ2-7 | - | - | TRBV28 | TGTGCCAGCACCGCGGGACGCCGAACCTACGAGCAGTACTTC | CASTAGRRTYEQYF
TRBJ2-7 | - | - | TRBV7-9 | TGTGCCAGCAGTTCACAGGGTGGGAAGTACTTC | CASSSQGGKYF
TRBJ1-5 | - | TRBD1 | TRBV6-4 | TGTGCCAGCAACAGGGGGAGTGAGCTGGGGTATACGGATCAGCCCCAGCATTTT | CASNRGSELGYTDQPQHF
TRBJ2-5 | - | - | TRBV6-1 | TGTGCCAGCAGTTTCGGGCTCAGCGGGGAGACCCAGTACTTC | CASSFGLSGETQYF
TRBJ1-1 | - | - | TRBV7-6 | TGTGCCAGCAGCTCGGGTCCTGAAGCTTTCTTT | CASSSGPEAFF
TRBJ1-1 | - | - | TRBV27 | TGTGCCAGCATAGAGGACAAGAGGGCTTTCTTT | CASIEDKRAFF
TRBJ1-4 | - | - | TRBV4-1 | TGCGCCAGCAGCCAAGGGAGGTGGAGGGGGGGGATAGGAACTAATGAAAAACTGTTTTTT | CASSQGRWRGGIGTNEKLFF
TRBJ2-5 | once | TRBD2 | TRBV5-1 | TGCGCCAGCAGCTCGGGAGGTTGGGAGACCCAGTACTTC | CASSSGGWETQYF
TRBJ1-6 | - | - | TRBV5-1 | TGCGCCAGCAGCAGGGAAGGAGACAGTTCACCCCTCCACTTT | CASSREGDSSPLHF
TRBJ2-7 | - | TRBD1 | TRBV19 | TGTGCCAGTAGTTCAACCGGGACAGGGGTCTACGAGCAGTACTTC | CASSSTGTGVYEQYF
TRBJ1-3 | - | - | TRBV7-9 | TGTGCCAGCACACCCGCGGTTGGAAACACCATATATTTT | CASTPAVGNTIYF
TRBJ2-7 | - | TRBD2 | TRBV5-1 | TGCGCCAGCAGCATCGGACTAGCGGGAGTCGAGCAGTACTTC | CASSIGLAGVEQYF
TRBJ2-1 | once | TRBD2 | TRBV7-2 | TGTGCCAGCAGCTCCCCGGTGGGTAGCGGGCTTCCACCGGGCAATGAGCAGTTCTTC | CASSSPVGSGLPPGNEQFF
TRBJ1-5 | - | TRBD1 | TRBV18 | TGTGCCAGCTCACGGACCGGGGGACAGGGGAATCAGCCCCAGCATTTT | CASSRTGGQGNQPQHF
TRBJ1-5 | - | - | TRBV6-1 | TGTGCCAGCAGTGAAAGAGCCTGGGGGAACACAGTGGGGGGATCTTCTCAGCCCCAGCATTTT | CASSERAWGNTVGGSSQPQHF
TRBJ1-4 | - | - | TRBV28 | TGTGCCAGCAGTTTAGCGGGGACTAATGAAAAACTGTTTTTT | CASSLAGTNEKLFF